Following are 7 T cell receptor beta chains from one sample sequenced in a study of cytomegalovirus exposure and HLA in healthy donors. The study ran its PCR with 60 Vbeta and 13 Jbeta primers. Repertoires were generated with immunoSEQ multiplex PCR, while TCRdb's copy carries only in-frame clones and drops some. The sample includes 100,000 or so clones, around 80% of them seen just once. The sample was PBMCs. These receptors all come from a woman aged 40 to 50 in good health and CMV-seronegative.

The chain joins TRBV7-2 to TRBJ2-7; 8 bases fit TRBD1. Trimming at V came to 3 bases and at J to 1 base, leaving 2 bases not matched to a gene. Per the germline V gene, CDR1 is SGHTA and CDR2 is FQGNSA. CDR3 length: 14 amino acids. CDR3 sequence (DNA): TGTGCCAGCAGCTTGCAGGGGGCTTCCTACGAGCAGTACTTC. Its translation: CASSLQGASYEQYF.

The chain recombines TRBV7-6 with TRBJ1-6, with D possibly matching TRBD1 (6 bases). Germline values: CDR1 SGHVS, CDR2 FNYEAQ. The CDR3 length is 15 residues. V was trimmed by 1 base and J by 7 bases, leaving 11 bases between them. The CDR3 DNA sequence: TGTGCCAGCAGCTTAGAGGACAGTAGCAATTCACCCCTCCACTTT. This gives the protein CASSLEDSSNSPLHF. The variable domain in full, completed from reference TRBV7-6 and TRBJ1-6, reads GAGVSQSPRYKVTKRGQDVALRCDPISGHVSLYWYRQALGQGPEFLTYFNYEAQQDKSGLPNDRFSAERPEGSISTLTIQRTEQRDSAMYRCASSLEDSSNSPLHFGNGTRLTVT.

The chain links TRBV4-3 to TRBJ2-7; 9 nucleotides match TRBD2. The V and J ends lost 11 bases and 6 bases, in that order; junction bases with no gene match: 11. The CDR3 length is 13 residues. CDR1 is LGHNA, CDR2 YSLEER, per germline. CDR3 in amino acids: CASGSGRYGEQYF. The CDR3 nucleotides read TGCGCCTCGGGTAGCGGGAGATATGGCGAGCAGTACTTC.

CDR3 loop: CASSLGAAGDPNTQYF. CDR3 in DNA: TGTGCCAGCAGCTTAGGCGCGGCGGGAGATCCCAATACGCAGTATTTT. This chain uses TRBV7-2 with TRBJ2-3; 7 bases map to TRBD2. The CDR3 contains 16 residues. Looked up from germline, CDR1 is SGHTA and CDR2 is FQGNSA. V shed 1 base, J shed 7 bases, and the junction held 11 bases outside the gene matches.

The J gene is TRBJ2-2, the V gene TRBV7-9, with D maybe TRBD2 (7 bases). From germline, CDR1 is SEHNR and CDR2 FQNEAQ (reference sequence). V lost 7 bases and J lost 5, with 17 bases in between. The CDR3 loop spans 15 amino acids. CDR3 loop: CASTGGGDFTGELFF. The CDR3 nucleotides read TGTGCCAGCACCGGCGGGGGCGATTTTACCGGGGAGCTGTTTTTT.

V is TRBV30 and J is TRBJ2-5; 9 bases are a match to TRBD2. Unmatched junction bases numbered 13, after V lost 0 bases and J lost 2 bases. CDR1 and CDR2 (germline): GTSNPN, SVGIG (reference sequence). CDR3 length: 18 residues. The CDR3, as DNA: TGTGCCTGGAGTGTAGAAACACGGGCTAGCGGGAATCAAGAGACCCAGTACTTC. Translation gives CAWSVETRASGNQETQYF.

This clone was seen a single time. Here the CDR3 reads CASSTYREGWQTDTQYF. The CDR3, as DNA: TGTGCCAGTAGTACCTACAGGGAGGGGTGGCAAACAGATACGCAGTATTTT. The chain joins TRBV19 to TRBJ2-3, with D perhaps TRBD2 (7 bases). V lost 4 bases and J lost 3, with 20 bases in between. The CDR3 is made up of 17 amino acids. CDR1 is LNHDA, CDR2 SQIVND, per germline (reference sequence).